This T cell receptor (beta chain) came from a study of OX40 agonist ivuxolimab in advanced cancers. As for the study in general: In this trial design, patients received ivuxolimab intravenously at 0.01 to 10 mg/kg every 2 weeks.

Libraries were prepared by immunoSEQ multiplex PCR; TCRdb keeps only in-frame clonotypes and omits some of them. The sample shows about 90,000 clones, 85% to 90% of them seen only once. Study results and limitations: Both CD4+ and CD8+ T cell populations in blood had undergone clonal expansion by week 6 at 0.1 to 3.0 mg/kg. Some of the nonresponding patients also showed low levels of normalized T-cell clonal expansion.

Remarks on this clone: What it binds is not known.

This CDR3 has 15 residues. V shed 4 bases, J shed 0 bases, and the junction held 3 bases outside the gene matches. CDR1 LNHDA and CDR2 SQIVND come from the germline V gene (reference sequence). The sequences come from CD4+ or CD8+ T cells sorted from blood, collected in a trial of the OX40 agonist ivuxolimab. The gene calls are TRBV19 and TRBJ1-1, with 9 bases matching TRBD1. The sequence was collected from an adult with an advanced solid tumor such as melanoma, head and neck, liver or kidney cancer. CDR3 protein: CASSTRTGVNTEAFF. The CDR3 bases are TGTGCCAGTAGTACTAGGACAGGGGTGAACACTGAAGCTTTCTTT.